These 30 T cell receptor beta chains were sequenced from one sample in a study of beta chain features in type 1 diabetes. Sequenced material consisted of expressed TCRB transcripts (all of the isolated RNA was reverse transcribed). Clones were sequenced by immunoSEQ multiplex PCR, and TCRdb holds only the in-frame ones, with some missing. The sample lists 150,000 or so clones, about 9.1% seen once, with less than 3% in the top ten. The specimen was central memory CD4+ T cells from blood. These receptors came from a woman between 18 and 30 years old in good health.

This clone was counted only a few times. The CDR3 nucleotides are TGTGCCAGCAGCCGTTACCACGGGGGGCTCCGAGCCGATGAGCAGTTCTTC. Residues: CASSRYHGGLRADEQFF. The gene calls are TRBV7-3 and TRBJ2-1, with a weak D call TRBD2 (7 bases). The germline gives CDR1 SGHTA, CDR2 FQGTGA. The CDR3 covers 17 residues. Trimming pared 5 bases from V and 8 bases from J, leaving 25 bases between.

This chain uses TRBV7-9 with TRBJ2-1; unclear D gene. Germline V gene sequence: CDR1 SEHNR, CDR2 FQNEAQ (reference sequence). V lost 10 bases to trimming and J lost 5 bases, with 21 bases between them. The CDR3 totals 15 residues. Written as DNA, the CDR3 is TGTGCCACTTCGATCGGCATGGCCCTAGACAATGAGCAGTTCTTC. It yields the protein CATSIGMALDNEQFF.

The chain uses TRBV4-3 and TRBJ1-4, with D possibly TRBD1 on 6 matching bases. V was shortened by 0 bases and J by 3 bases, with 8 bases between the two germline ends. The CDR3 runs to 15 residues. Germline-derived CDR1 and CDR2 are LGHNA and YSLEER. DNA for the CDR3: TGCGCCAGCAGCCAAGAGGGGGCGGCTAATGAAAAACTGTTTTTT. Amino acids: CASSQEGAANEKLFF.

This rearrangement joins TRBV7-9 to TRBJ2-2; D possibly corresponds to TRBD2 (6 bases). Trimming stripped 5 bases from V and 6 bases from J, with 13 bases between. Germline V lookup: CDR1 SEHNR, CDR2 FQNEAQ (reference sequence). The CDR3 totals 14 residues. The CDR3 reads CASSSRESPGELFF. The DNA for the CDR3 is TGTGCCAGCAGCAGTCGGGAGTCCCCCGGGGAGCTGTTTTTT.

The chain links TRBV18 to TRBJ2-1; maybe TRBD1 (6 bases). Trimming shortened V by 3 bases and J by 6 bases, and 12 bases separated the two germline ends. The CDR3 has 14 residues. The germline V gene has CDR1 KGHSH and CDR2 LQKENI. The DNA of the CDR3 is TGTGCCAGCTCACCGCTCACAGGGAGCAATGAGCAGTTCTTC. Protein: CASSPLTGSNEQFF.

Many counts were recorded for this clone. CDR3 region: CASSPGGVSYEQYF. The CDR3 nucleotides are TGTGCCAGCAGCCCAGGAGGCGTCTCCTACGAGCAGTACTTC. V is TRBV7-6 and J is TRBJ2-7, with TRBD2 as a possible D gene (5 bases). The CDR3 loop spans 14 amino acids. V gave up 5 bases and J gave up 0 bases, with 11 bases separating them. The V gene's germline CDR1 is SGHVS and CDR2 FNYEAQ.

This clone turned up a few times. The CDR3 region has the DNA TGCGCCAGCAGCCAAGATAATATAGCGCATGAGCAGTTCTTC. Translating gives CASSQDNIAHEQFF. The gene calls are TRBV4-3 and TRBJ2-1; a weak D match, TRBD2 (5 bases). This CDR3 spans 14 amino acids. Per the germline V gene, CDR1 is LGHNA and CDR2 is YSLEER. Trimming removed 0 bases at V and 8 bases at J, with 11 bases between.

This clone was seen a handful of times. The CDR3 DNA follows: TGTGCCAGCAGCTTGTCCGGGACAGGGGTCGACGAGCAGTACTTC. Amino acids: CASSLSGTGVDEQYF. This chain connects TRBV5-8 to TRBJ2-7; 10 nucleotides agree with TRBD1. V lost 1 base and J lost 5; bases outside the gene matches: 6. Per the germline V gene, CDR1 is SGHTS and CDR2 is YDEGEE. This CDR3 has 15 residues.

In nucleotides, the CDR3 is TGTGCCAGCAGCTCGGGACAGGGGATCGAGACCCAGTACTTC. It specifies CASSSGQGIETQYF. The chain employs TRBV6-5 and TRBJ2-5; 10 bases align to TRBD1. The CDR3 has 14 amino acids. Unmatched junction bases numbered 6, after V lost 6 bases and J lost 5 bases. The germline CDR1 and CDR2 sequences are MNHEY and SVGAGI.

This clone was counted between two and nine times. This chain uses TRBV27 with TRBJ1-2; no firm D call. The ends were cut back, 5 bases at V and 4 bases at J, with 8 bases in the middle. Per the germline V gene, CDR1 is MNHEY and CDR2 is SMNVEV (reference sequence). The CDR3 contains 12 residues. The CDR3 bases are TGTGCCAGCAGTGAGCGAGGCTATGGCTACACCTTC. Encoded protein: CASSERGYGYTF.

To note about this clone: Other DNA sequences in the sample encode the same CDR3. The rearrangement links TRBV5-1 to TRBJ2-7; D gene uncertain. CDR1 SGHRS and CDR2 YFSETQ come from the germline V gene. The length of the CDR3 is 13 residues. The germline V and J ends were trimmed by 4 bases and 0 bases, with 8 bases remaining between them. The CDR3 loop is CASSPDNSYEQYF. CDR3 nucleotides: TGCGCCAGCAGCCCAGACAACTCCTACGAGCAGTACTTC.

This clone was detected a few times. The CDR3 nucleotides are TGTGCCAGCAGTCTCCTAGGAGAGCAGTACTTC. Translation gives CASSLLGEQYF. The J gene is TRBJ2-7, the V gene TRBV2; no definite D call. Per the germline V gene, CDR1 is SNHLY and CDR2 is FYNNEI. The V gene lost 5 bases and the J gene lost 7 bases, with 9 bases spanning the gap. This CDR3 is built from 11 residues.

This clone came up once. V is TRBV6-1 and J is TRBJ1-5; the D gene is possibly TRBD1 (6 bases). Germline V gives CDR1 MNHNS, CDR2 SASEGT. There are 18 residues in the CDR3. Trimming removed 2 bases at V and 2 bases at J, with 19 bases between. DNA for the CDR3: TGTGCCAGCAGTGAATACGACCACAGGGTTCAGGGCAATCAGCCCCAGCATTTT. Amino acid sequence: CASSEYDHRVQGNQPQHF.

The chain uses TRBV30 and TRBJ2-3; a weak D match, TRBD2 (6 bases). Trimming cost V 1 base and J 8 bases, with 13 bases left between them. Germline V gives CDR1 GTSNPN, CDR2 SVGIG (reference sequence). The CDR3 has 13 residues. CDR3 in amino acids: CAWSEPGGVTQYF. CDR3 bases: TGTGCCTGGAGTGAACCCGGGGGAGTTACGCAGTATTTT.

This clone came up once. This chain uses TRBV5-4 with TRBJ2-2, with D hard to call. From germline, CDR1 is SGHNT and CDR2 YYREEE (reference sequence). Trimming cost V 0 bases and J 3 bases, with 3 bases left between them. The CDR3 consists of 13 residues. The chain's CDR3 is CASSLADTGELFF. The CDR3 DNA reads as TGTGCCAGCAGCTTGGCAGACACCGGGGAGCTGTTTTTT.

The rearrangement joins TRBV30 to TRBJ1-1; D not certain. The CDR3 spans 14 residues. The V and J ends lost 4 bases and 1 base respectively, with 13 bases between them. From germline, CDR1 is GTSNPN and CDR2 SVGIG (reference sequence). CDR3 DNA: TGTGCCTGGAAACGAAATAGCGGGAACACTGAAGCTTTCTTT. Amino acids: CAWKRNSGNTEAFF.

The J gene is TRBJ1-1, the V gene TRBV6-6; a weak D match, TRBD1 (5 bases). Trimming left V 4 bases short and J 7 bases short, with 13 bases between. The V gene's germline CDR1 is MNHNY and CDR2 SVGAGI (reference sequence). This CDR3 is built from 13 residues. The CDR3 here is CASSLTAGNEAFF. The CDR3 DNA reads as TGTGCCAGCAGTTTGACAGCAGGGAATGAAGCTTTCTTT.

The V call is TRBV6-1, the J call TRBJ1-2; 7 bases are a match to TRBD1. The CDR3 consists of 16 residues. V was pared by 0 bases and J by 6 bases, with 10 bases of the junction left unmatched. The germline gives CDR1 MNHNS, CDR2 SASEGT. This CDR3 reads CASSEAYGTEFHGYTF. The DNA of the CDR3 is TGTGCCAGCAGTGAAGCCTACGGGACAGAGTTCCATGGCTACACCTTC.

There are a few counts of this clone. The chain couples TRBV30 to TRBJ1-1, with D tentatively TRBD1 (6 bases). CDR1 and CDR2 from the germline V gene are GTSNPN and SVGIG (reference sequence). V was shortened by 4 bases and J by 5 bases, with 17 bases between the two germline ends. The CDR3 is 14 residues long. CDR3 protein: CAWTSNGRGTEAFF. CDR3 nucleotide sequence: TGTGCCTGGACCTCAAATGGGAGGGGGACTGAAGCTTTCTTT.

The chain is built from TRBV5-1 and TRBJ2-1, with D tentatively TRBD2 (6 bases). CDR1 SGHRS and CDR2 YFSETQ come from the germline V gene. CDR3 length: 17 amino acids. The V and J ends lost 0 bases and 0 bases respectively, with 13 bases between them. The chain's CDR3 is CASSLAPAGGSYNEQFF. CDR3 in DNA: TGCGCCAGCAGCTTGGCCCCAGCGGGCGGCTCCTACAATGAGCAGTTCTTC.

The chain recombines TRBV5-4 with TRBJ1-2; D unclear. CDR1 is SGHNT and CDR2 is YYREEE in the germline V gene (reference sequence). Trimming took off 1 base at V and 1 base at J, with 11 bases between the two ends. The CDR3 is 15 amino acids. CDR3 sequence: CASSLPEALNYGYTF. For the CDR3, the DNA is TGTGCCAGCAGCTTGCCAGAGGCGCTTAACTATGGCTACACCTTC. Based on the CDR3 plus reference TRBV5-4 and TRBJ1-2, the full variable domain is ETGVTQSPTHLIKTRGQQVTLRCSSQSGHNTVSWYQQALGQGPQFIFQYYREEENGRGNFPPRFSGLQFPNYSSELNVNALELDDSALYLCASSLPEALNYGYTFGSGTRLTVV.

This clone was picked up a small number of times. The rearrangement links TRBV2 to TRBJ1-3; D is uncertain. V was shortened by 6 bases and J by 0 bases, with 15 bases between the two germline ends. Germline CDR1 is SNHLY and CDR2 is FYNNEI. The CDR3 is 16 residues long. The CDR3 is CASSESPKFSGNTIYF. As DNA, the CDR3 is TGTGCCAGCAGCGAAAGCCCGAAATTCTCTGGAAACACCATATATTTT. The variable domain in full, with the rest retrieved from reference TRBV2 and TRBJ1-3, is EPEVTQTPSHQVTQMGQEVILRCVPISNHLYFYWYRQILGQKVEFLVSFYNNEISEKSEIFDDQFSVERPDGSNFTLKIRSTKLEDSAMYFCASSESPKFSGNTIYFGEGSWLTVV.

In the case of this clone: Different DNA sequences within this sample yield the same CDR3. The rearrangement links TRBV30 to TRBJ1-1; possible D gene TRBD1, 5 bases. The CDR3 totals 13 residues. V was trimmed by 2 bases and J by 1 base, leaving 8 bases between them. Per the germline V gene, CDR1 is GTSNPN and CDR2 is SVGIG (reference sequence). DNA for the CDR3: TGTGCCTGGAGTCGAGACAGGAACACTGAAGCTTTCTTT. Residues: CAWSRDRNTEAFF.

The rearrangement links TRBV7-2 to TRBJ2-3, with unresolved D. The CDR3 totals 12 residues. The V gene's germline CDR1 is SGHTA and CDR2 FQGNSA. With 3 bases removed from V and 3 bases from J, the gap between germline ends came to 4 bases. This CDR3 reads CASSFHTDTQYF. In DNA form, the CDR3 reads TGTGCCAGCAGCTTCCATACAGATACGCAGTATTTT.

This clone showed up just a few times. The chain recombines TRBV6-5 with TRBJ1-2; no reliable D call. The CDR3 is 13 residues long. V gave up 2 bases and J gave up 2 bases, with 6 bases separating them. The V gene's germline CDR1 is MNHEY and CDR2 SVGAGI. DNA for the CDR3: TGTGCCAGCAGTTACGACAACAACTATGGCTACACCTTC. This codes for CASSYDNNYGYTF.

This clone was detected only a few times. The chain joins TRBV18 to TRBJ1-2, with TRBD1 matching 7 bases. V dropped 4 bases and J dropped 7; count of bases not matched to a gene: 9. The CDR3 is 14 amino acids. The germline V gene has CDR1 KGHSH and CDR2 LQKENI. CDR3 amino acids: CASSRQGGEGGYTF. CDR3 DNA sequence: TGTGCCAGCTCACGACAGGGAGGAGAGGGTGGCTACACCTTC.

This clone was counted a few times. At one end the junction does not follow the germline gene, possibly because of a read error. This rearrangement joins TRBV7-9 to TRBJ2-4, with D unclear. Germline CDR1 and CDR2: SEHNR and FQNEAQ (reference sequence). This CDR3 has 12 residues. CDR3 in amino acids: CASSFFTNLQYF. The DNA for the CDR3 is TGTGCCAGCAGCTTCTTTACAAACCTTCAGTACTTC.

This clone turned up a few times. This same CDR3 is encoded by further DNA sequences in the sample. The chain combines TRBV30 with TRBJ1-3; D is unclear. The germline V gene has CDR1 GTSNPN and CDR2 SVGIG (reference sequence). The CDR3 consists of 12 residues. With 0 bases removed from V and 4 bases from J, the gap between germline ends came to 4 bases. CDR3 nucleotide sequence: TGTGCCTGGAGTGTGGGCGGAAACACCATATATTTT. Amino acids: CAWSVGGNTIYF.

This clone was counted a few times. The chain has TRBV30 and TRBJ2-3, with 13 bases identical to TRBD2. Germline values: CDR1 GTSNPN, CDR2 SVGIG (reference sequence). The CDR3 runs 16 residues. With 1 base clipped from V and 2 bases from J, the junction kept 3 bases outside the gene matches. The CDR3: CAWSGGTSGNTDTQYF. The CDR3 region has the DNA TGTGCCTGGAGTGGGGGGACTAGCGGGAACACAGATACGCAGTATTTT.

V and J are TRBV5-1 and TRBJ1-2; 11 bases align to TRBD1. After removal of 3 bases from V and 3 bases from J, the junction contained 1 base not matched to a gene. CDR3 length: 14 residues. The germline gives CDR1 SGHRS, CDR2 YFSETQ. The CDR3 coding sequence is TGCGCCAGCAGCTCGGGACAGGGGGACTATGGCTACACCTTC. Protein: CASSSGQGDYGYTF.